This entry lists 31 T cell receptor beta chains sequenced from one sample in a study of spatial heterogeneity in lung cancer (dated by TCRdb to the late 2010s). The time point label of this sample denotes: sample taken at primary tumor resection. The library came from 5' RACE. The sample was run on a NextSeq 500. In TCRdb, the public reads were trimmed at Q25 with fastp and aligned with MiXCR, with productive beta chains retained. Each entry merges the rows of one CDR3 protein and shows their most common DNA and genes. The sample contains about 80,000 distinct CDR3 sequences, approximately 8.1% of them found a single time. The ten largest clonotypes hold roughly 6.4% of the sample. Sequencing was performed on PBMCs, taken at surgery. These receptor sequences come from a male donor with early-stage non-small cell lung cancer.

This clonotype has more than one count but fewer than ten. The chain employs TRBV19 and TRBJ1-5; D ambiguous. V was clipped by 3 bases and J by 9 bases, with 18 bases between them. Germline assignment: CDR1 LNHDA and CDR2 SQIVND (reference sequence). This CDR3 region has 15 residues. The CDR3: CASSMGRNNGGPQHF. DNA of the CDR3: TGTGCCAGTAGTATGGGCAGGAACAACGGAGGGCCCCAGCATTTT.

In its sample, this clonotype was seen many times. The chain joins TRBV6-5 to TRBJ2-1; tentative D call: TRBD1 (5 bases). This CDR3 contains 12 residues. The V gene's germline CDR1 is MNHEY and CDR2 SVGAGI. The V and J ends lost 2 bases and 9 bases respectively, with 8 bases between them. CDR3 in DNA: TGTGCCAGCAGTTACAGGGGCGGTGAGCAGTTCTTC. Residues: CASSYRGGEQFF.

The rearrangement links TRBV6-2 or TRBV6-3 to TRBJ2-1, with TRBD2 matching over 10 bases. V lost 7 bases, J lost 4 bases, and 22 bases stayed unmatched. There are 20 residues in the CDR3. From germline, CDR1 is MNHEY and CDR2 SVGEGT. The CDR3 protein is CASNARTSGTRAIIYNEQFF. CDR3 in DNA: TGTGCCAGCAACGCACGGACTAGCGGAACACGCGCGATAATATACAATGAGCAGTTCTTC.

This clonotype has ten or more counts. The chain combines TRBV2 with TRBJ1-4; D is unclear. CDR3 length: 15 amino acids. Trimming stripped 3 bases from V and 8 bases from J, with 16 bases between. Germline V gives CDR1 SNHLY, CDR2 FYNNEI. Written as DNA, the CDR3 is TGTGCCAGCAGTGATGTGAGGACCGTCGGGGAAAAACTGTTTTTT. It specifies CASSDVRTVGEKLFF.

This clonotype was detected many times. The chain joins TRBV12-3 or TRBV12-4 to TRBJ2-2; D is perhaps TRBD2 (5 bases). Trimming shortened V by 5 bases and J by 2 bases, and 15 bases separated the two germline ends. The CDR3 covers 16 residues. The CDR3 bases are TGTGCCAGCAGTAGAAGCGGAGCCCCCAACACCGGGGAGCTGTTTTTT. This encodes CASSRSGAPNTGELFF.

This clonotype was seen ten or more times. The J gene is TRBJ1-1, the V gene TRBV24-1; D is undetermined. Trimming removed 2 bases from V and 0 bases from J, with 9 bases in between. Germline V gene data show CDR1 as KGHDR and CDR2 as SFDVKD. The length of the CDR3 is 15 residues. CDR3 in DNA: TGTGCCACCAGTGATTCCACATCAGTGAACACTGAAGCTTTCTTT. Translation gives CATSDSTSVNTEAFF.

This clonotype was counted only a few times. J is TRBJ2-1 and V is TRBV27; D is uncertain. Looked up from germline, CDR1 is MNHEY and CDR2 is SMNVEV (reference sequence). V dropped 0 bases and J dropped 1 base, with 13 bases sitting between them. CDR3 length: 17 residues. Written as DNA, the CDR3 is TGTGCCAGCAGTTTATCTAGGCTGTTGGCATCCTACAATGAGCAGTTCTTC. As protein: CASSLSRLLASYNEQFF.

This clonotype was found a few times. The rearrangement links TRBV27 to TRBJ2-1, with 8 bases lining up with TRBD1. The trim removed 6 bases at V and 0 bases at J, leaving 4 bases unmatched. From germline, CDR1 is MNHEY and CDR2 SMNVEV (reference sequence). The CDR3 length is 15 residues. The chain's CDR3 is CASSWTGPSYNEQFF. The DNA for the CDR3 is TGTGCCAGCAGCTGGACAGGGCCCTCCTACAATGAGCAGTTCTTC.

The rearrangement joins TRBV3-1 to TRBJ1-5; D might be TRBD1 (6 bases). V was pared by 2 bases and J by 7 bases, with 18 bases between. Per the germline V gene, CDR1 is LGHDT and CDR2 is YNNKEL (reference sequence). The CDR3 has 16 residues. The CDR3 sequence is CASSQHGGGQNQPQHF. In nucleotides, the CDR3 is TGTGCCAGCAGCCAACACGGGGGCGGTCAAAACCAGCCCCAGCATTTT.

This clonotype was counted at least ten times. The chain employs TRBV9 and TRBJ2-5; 8 nucleotides align to TRBD2. Germline CDR1 reads SGDLS; CDR2 reads YYNGEE. The CDR3 has 15 amino acids. With V trimmed by 4 bases and J by 4 bases, 9 bases remained unmatched. The CDR3, as DNA: TGTGCCAGCAGCTCCACACCGGGAGGGAGAGAGACCCAGTACTTC. This sequence encodes CASSSTPGGRETQYF.

The rearrangement links TRBV7-9 to TRBJ1-1; 8 nucleotides agree with TRBD1. CDR3 length: 15 amino acids. V lost 5 bases, J lost 1 base, and 6 bases stayed unmatched. The germline CDR1 and CDR2 sequences are SEHNR and FQNEAQ (reference sequence). CDR3 DNA sequence: TGTGCCAGCAGCCTCTGGACAGGGTCGAACACTGAAGCTTTCTTT. Its protein product is CASSLWTGSNTEAFF. The complete variable domain, with remaining parts taken from reference TRBV7-9 and TRBJ1-1, reads DTGVSQNPRHKITKRGQNVTFRCDPISEHNRLYWYRQTLGQGPEFLTYFQNEAQLEKSRLLSDRFSAERPKGSFSTLEIQRTEQGDSAMYLCASSLWTGSNTEAFFGQGTRLTVV.

The gene calls are TRBV7-9 and TRBJ2-5; 11 bases line up with TRBD1. J was trimmed by 1 base and V by 5 bases; bases with no gene match: 3. The CDR3 runs 15 residues. Looked up from germline, CDR1 is SEHNR and CDR2 is FQNEAQ (reference sequence). The CDR3 region is CASSEGQGGQETQYF. CDR3 nucleotides: TGTGCCAGCAGCGAGGGACAGGGGGGCCAAGAGACCCAGTACTTC.

This clonotype was detected ten times or more. The chain uses TRBV12-3 or TRBV12-4 and TRBJ1-2, with 10 bases that match TRBD1. The CDR3 totals 14 residues. Trimming removed 5 bases from V and 4 bases from J; junction bases left unmatched: 4. The DNA for the CDR3 is TGTGCCAGCAGTCGGGACAGGGGAGGCTATGGCTACACCTTC. This sequence encodes CASSRDRGGYGYTF.

In this sample, this clonotype turned up many times. The gene calls are TRBV28 and TRBJ1-3, with 10 bases aligning to TRBD1. The CDR3 has 16 amino acids. CDR1 MDHEN and CDR2 SYDVKM come from the germline V gene. The junction had 4 bases not matched to a gene; V was cut back by 3 bases and J by 2 bases. The CDR3 DNA sequence: TGTGCCAGCAGTTTGAGGGGGACAGGGGCTGGAAACACCATATATTTT. Translation gives CASSLRGTGAGNTIYF.

The rearrangement uses TRBV5-1 and TRBJ1-1, with 9 bases identical to TRBD1. This CDR3 has 13 residues. J was trimmed by 3 bases and V by 8 bases; bases with no gene match: 5. Germline assignment: CDR1 SGHRS and CDR2 YFSETQ. The CDR3 DNA reads as TGCGCCAGTCGGGACAGGGTTTACACTGAAGCTTTCTTT. Its protein is CASRDRVYTEAFF.

This chain joins TRBV29-1 and TRBJ2-5, with D possibly TRBD1 on 6 matching bases. V lost 0 bases to trimming and J lost 5 bases, with 19 bases between them. The germline V gene encodes CDR1 SQVTM and CDR2 ANQGSEA. CDR3 length equals 16 residues. The CDR3 DNA reads TGCAGCGTTGAAGATCGGCCGGGACAACCTTTGGAGACCCAGTACTTC. Translating it yields CSVEDRPGQPLETQYF.

This clonotype has a handful of counts. The chain has TRBV5-1 and TRBJ2-3; 7 bases line up with TRBD1. From germline, CDR1 is SGHRS and CDR2 YFSETQ. The length of the CDR3 is 15 residues. J was trimmed by 4 bases and V by 3 bases; bases with no gene match: 8. DNA of the CDR3: TGCGCCAGCAGCTACCAAACTGACAGGGCAGATACGCAGTATTTT. It specifies CASSYQTDRADTQYF.

This clonotype has ten or more counts. The chain recombines TRBV20-1 with TRBJ2-7, with D possibly being TRBD1 or TRBD2 (5 bases each). Per the germline V gene, CDR1 is DFQATT and CDR2 is SNEGSKA (reference sequence). Trimming pared 6 bases from V and 0 bases from J, leaving 12 bases between. CDR3 length: 13 residues. CDR3 nucleotide sequence: TGCAGTGCCCGGAGAGGGGCCTCCTACGAGCAGTACTTC. This sequence encodes CSARRGASYEQYF.

There are a few counts of this clonotype. The CDR3 DNA is TGTGCCAGCAGCAATCGGGGCCCCGCCGACGAGCAGTACTTC. Amino acid sequence: CASSNRGPADEQYF. The chain couples TRBV7-3 to TRBJ2-7; either TRBD1 or TRBD2 may supply D (5 bases each). CDR1 and CDR2 (germline): SGHTA, FQGTGA. Deletions cut 5 bases from V and 5 bases from J, with 16 bases between. The CDR3 covers 14 residues.

This clonotype came up many times. The chain links TRBV25-1 to TRBJ1-1, with a weak D call TRBD1 (5 bases). The CDR3 loop spans 13 amino acids. Trimming left V 8 bases short and J 2 bases short, with 12 bases between. Per germline, CDR1 MGHDK and CDR2 SYGVNS. The CDR3 is CASLGVGNTEAFF. The CDR3, as DNA: TGTGCCAGCCTGGGGGTCGGAAACACTGAAGCTTTCTTT. Full variable domain (rest looked up from reference TRBV25-1 and TRBJ1-1): EADIYQTPRYLVIGTGKKITLECSQTMGHDKMYWYQQDPGMELHLIHYSYGVNSTEKGDLSSESTVSRIRTEHFPLTLESARPSHTSQYLCASLGVGNTEAFFGQGTRLTVV.

This clonotype showed up many times. V and J are TRBV5-1 and TRBJ1-1; D unclear. The CDR3 spans 17 residues. V lost 0 bases to trimming and J lost 0 bases, with 15 bases between them. Per the germline V gene, CDR1 is SGHRS and CDR2 is YFSETQ. For the CDR3, the DNA is TGCGCCAGCAGCTTGGCCGGGGTGGTCCCCATGAACACTGAAGCTTTCTTT. This translates into CASSLAGVVPMNTEAFF. Together with reference TRBV5-1 and TRBJ1-1, the CDR3 gives the full variable domain: KAGVTQTPRYLIKTRGQQVTLSCSPISGHRSVSWYQQTPGQGLQFLFEYFSETQRNKGNFPGRFSGRQFSNSRSEMNVSTLELGDSALYLCASSLAGVVPMNTEAFFGQGTRLTVV.

The sample holds many counts of this clonotype. The CDR3 region is CASSYSEDQPQHF. The CDR3 coding sequence is TGTGCCAGCAGTTATTCTGAGGATCAGCCCCAGCATTTT. The V and J genes are TRBV6-6 and TRBJ1-5; D gene uncertain. In germline, CDR1 is MNHNY, CDR2 SVGAGI (reference sequence). V was shortened by 3 bases and J by 5 bases, with 8 bases between the two germline ends. This CDR3 has 13 residues.

This clonotype was recorded at least ten times. The chain uses TRBV10-3 and TRBJ1-1, with TRBD1 identical over 7 bases. The ends lost 4 bases at V and 4 bases at J; junction bases unmatched: 3. The CDR3 runs to 13 residues. The germline CDR1 and CDR2 sequences are ENHRY and SYGVKD. The CDR3 is CAISGQGVTEAFF. Written as DNA, the CDR3 is TGTGCCATCAGTGGACAGGGAGTCACTGAAGCTTTCTTT.

Many counts were recorded for this clonotype. The chain couples TRBV5-1 to TRBJ1-1; unclear D gene. Per the germline V gene, CDR1 is SGHRS and CDR2 is YFSETQ. Trimming pared 3 bases from V and 6 bases from J, leaving 12 bases between. There are 13 residues in the CDR3. The CDR3 protein is CASSSPGFPEAFF. In nucleotides, the CDR3 is TGCGCCAGCAGCTCACCGGGTTTCCCTGAAGCTTTCTTT.

In this sample, this clonotype turned up many times. The CDR3, as DNA: TGCAGCGTTTTGATTCCGAGCTCCTACAATGAGCAGTTCTTC. Encoded protein: CSVLIPSSYNEQFF. The chain couples TRBV29-1 to TRBJ2-1; D call uncertain. CDR3 length: 14 amino acids. Germline V gene lookup returns CDR1 SQVTM and CDR2 ANQGSEA. Trimming took 5 bases from V and 0 from J, leaving 11 bases between them.

This clonotype was found a few times. The rearrangement uses TRBV5-4 and TRBJ2-1, with D possibly matching TRBD1 (6 bases). Deletions cut 3 bases from V and 9 bases from J, with 19 bases between. This CDR3 contains 15 residues. Germline V gene sequence: CDR1 SGHNT, CDR2 YYREEE (reference sequence). This chain's CDR3 is CASSSPYRDPSEQFF. CDR3 nucleotide sequence: TGTGCCAGCAGCTCCCCTTACAGGGACCCGAGTGAGCAGTTCTTC.

There are many counts of this clonotype. Mismatch with germline at one junction end may stem from a read error. V usage is TRBV5-1 and J usage is TRBJ2-2; 11 nucleotides match TRBD1. This CDR3 has 14 amino acids. Germline V lookup: CDR1 SGHRS, CDR2 YFSETQ. The DNA of the CDR3 is TGTGCCAGCAGCCGGGACAGGGGGACCGGGGAGCTGTTTTTT. Its translation: CASSRDRGTGELFF.

This clonotype was seen at least ten times. The chain is built from TRBV5-1 and TRBJ2-5; 7 bases are a match to TRBD1. CDR3 length: 15 amino acids. Germline V gives CDR1 SGHRS, CDR2 YFSETQ. With V trimmed by 0 bases and J by 1 base, 3 bases remained unmatched. In DNA, the CDR3 is TGCGCCAGCAGCTTGGGGGGACAGCTCCAAGAGACCCAGTACTTC. Translation: CASSLGGQLQETQYF.

The V call is TRBV7-8, the J call TRBJ2-2; D possibly uses TRBD1 or TRBD2 (6 bases each). V was shortened by 6 bases and J by 5 bases, with 16 bases between the two germline ends. This CDR3 region has 15 residues. Per germline, CDR1 SGHVS and CDR2 FQNEAQ. The CDR3 spells CASRPGAGVTGELFF. In DNA form, the CDR3 reads TGTGCCAGCAGGCCGGGGGCCGGGGTAACCGGGGAGCTGTTTTTT.

This clonotype was seen at least ten times. V usage is TRBV20-1 and J usage is TRBJ1-1, with a weak D call TRBD1 (5 bases). Trimming removed 3 bases at V and 1 base at J, with 12 bases between. The CDR3 has 14 amino acids. The V gene's germline CDR1 is DFQATT and CDR2 SNEGSKA (reference sequence). CDR3 region: CSASYKGQNTEAFF. In nucleotides, the CDR3 is TGCAGTGCTAGCTACAAGGGGCAGAACACTGAAGCTTTCTTT.

This clonotype was counted at least ten times. CDR3 in amino acids: CASSLDRVSGYTF. CDR3 DNA: TGTGCCAGCAGCCTCGACAGAGTCTCCGGCTACACCTTC. This rearrangement joins TRBV7-2 to TRBJ1-2; TRBD1 might be the D (5 bases). Trimming removed 5 bases at V and 8 bases at J, with 15 bases between. The CDR3 consists of 13 residues. Germline CDR1 is SGHTA and CDR2 is FQGNSA.